Sequencing of this TCR beta chain was carried out in a study of CXCR3-negative and CXCR3-positive naive CD8 T cells. Naive cells were sorted as CD45RO-, CCR7+, CD27+ and CD95-. Through 5' RACE with UMI labels, the TRB cDNA libraries were prepared. TCRdb reprocessed the 5' RACE reads, keeping one entry per CDR3 protein, no DNA. The sample table includes under 50,000 distinct CDR3 sequences. The CDR3 totals 13 residues. CDR1 is MDHEN and CDR2 is SYDVKM in the germline V gene. The rearrangement joins TRBV28 to TRBJ2-7; TCRdb calls TRBD2, which cannot be checked without DNA. The source of this sequence is a human donor in good health. Some clones in this sample may be carry-over from other donors' samples. The specimen sequenced was naive CXCR3- CD8+ T cells from blood. The sample's subset: CD45RO-CCR7+CD27+CD95- naive CD8+ T cells lacking CXCR3 (TNR3-). CDR3 sequence: CASSLIDLPEQYF.